These 27 T cell receptor beta chains were all obtained from the same sample, sequenced in a study of blood T cells in healthy people across ages. Next came a second PCR, run for about 7 to 12 cycles, which used a sample-barcoded 5' primer along with a J-beta primer mix. TCRdb ran MiXCR on the 5' RACE reads and lists one entry per CDR3 protein. In the table there are around 990,000 distinct CDR3 sequences, around 27% of which are singletons. These same records also appear under a second study, on T cells of mothers and their children.

Sequencing used blood. These receptors came from a girl aged 2-10 years in good health.

This clonotype was seen a few times. This chain uses TRBV12-3 or TRBV12-4 with TRBJ2-1; 9 bases are a match to TRBD1. V lost 1 base to trimming and J lost 0 bases; unmatched junction nucleotides: 13. The CDR3 is 20 residues long. CDR3 in DNA: TGTGCCAGCAGTTTAGGCCGGGACAGGGTGCCTAGCGGCTCCTACAATGAGCAGTTCTTC. This codes for CASSLGRDRVPSGSYNEQFF.

On this clonotype itself: At one end, the junction sequence differs from germline, possibly due to a read error. The chain uses TRBV6-1 and TRBJ1-1; D unresolved. Germline CDR1 and CDR2: MNHNS and SASEGT. CDR3 length: 13 residues. The CDR3 spells CAGRRELNTEAFF. CDR3 in DNA: TGTGCCGGCAGACGGGAATTGAACACTGAAGCTTTCTTT.

About this clonotype: The junction departs from germline at one end; a sequencing error may be responsible. This chain joins TRBV5-1 and TRBJ1-1; D is uncertain. Per the germline V gene, CDR1 is SGHRS and CDR2 is YFSETQ. CDR3 length: 15 residues. The CDR3 sequence: CASSSGLGSAREAFF. Here the CDR3 DNA reads TGCGCCAGTAGCTCGGGGTTAGGTTCTGCCCGTGAAGCTTTCTTT.

This clonotype was counted between two and nine times. The chain couples TRBV18 to TRBJ2-5; the D is unclear. Germline loops: CDR1 KGHSH, CDR2 LQKENI. The CDR3 has 12 residues. V was clipped by 5 bases and J by 3 bases, with 7 bases between them. The CDR3 reads CASSITEETQYF. CDR3 in DNA: TGTGCCAGCTCAATAACCGAAGAGACCCAGTACTTC.

This clonotype showed up just a few times. The chain links TRBV29-1 to TRBJ2-7; 7 bases agree with TRBD2. The CDR3 spans 14 residues. Germline-derived CDR1 and CDR2 are SQVTM and ANQGSEA. The J segment lost 1 base and the V segment lost 8 bases, leaving 11 bases of the junction unmatched. The CDR3 bases are TGCAGCACATCGGAGGGGCGGGGGTCCTACGAGCAGTACTTC. Amino acid sequence: CSTSEGRGSYEQYF.

V is TRBV19 and J is TRBJ2-1; D perhaps matches TRBD2 (6 bases). The CDR3 consists of 12 residues. CDR1 is LNHDA, CDR2 SQIVND, per germline (reference sequence). V dropped 10 bases and J dropped 9 bases, with 16 bases sitting between them. CDR3 nucleotides: TGTGCCATCAGTAGTTACGGGGGTGAGCAGTTCTTC. It codes for CAISSYGGEQFF.

This chain joins TRBV29-1 and TRBJ2-5; D call uncertain. Germline-derived CDR1 and CDR2 are SQVTM and ANQGSEA. Trimming shortened V by 4 bases and J by 5 bases, and 11 bases separated the two germline ends. This CDR3 contains 12 residues. This CDR3 is CSVVRVGETQYF. In DNA form, the CDR3 reads TGCAGCGTTGTTCGGGTTGGGGAGACCCAGTACTTC.

This clonotype was detected only a few times. The J gene is TRBJ1-2, the V gene TRBV11-2; D is perhaps TRBD1 (5 bases). The V end lost 5 bases, the J end lost 2 bases, and 21 bases lay between the germline ends. CDR1 is SGHAT, CDR2 FQNNGV, per germline. The CDR3 consists of 17 residues. As DNA, the CDR3 is TGTGCCAGCAGCCTAACCAGTCCCGGGACCGAAAACTATGGCTACACCTTC. Translating it yields CASSLTSPGTENYGYTF. Together with reference TRBV11-2 and TRBJ1-2, the CDR3 gives the full variable domain: EAGVAQSPRYKIIEKRQSVAFWCNPISGHATLYWYQQILGQGPKLLIQFQNNGVVDDSQLPKDRFSAERLKGVDSTLKIQPAKLEDSAVYLCASSLTSPGTENYGYTFGSGTRLTVV.

The table lists this clonotype with a few counts. CDR3 residues: CSASSPGQGASAYEQYF. DNA for the CDR3: TGCAGCGCCTCCTCCCCGGGACAGGGGGCATCCGCCTACGAGCAGTACTTC. The genes are TRBV20-1 and TRBJ2-5; 12 bases align to TRBD1. The J call is uncertain, as TRBJ2-7 better fits the DNA end. The germline CDR1 and CDR2 sequences are DFQATT and SNEGSKA (reference sequence). The CDR3 sequence is 17 residues long.

The sample holds one count of this clonotype. The genes are TRBV6-5 and TRBJ1-4, with TRBD1 as a possible D gene (6 bases). Germline V lookup: CDR1 MNHEY, CDR2 SVGAGI. The germline V and J ends were trimmed by 6 bases and 6 bases, with 14 bases remaining between them. This CDR3 has 14 residues. CDR3 coding DNA: TGTGCCAGCAGACCCGGACAGAGGGATGAAAAACTGTTTTTT. Encoded protein: CASRPGQRDEKLFF.

This clonotype has a handful of counts. The chain's CDR3 is CSAWSTRNSPLHF. For the CDR3, the DNA is TGCAGTGCTTGGTCCACCAGAAATTCACCCCTCCACTTT. J is TRBJ1-6 and V is TRBV20-1, with D unclear. The CDR3 is made up of 13 amino acids. Between the trimmed V and J ends, which lost 5 bases and 7 bases, there was a span of 12 bases. The germline V gene has CDR1 DFQATT and CDR2 SNEGSKA (reference sequence).

In this sample, this clonotype turned up a few times. The chain is built from TRBV20-1 and TRBJ2-4; 7 nucleotides agree with TRBD1. The germline CDR1 and CDR2 sequences are DFQATT and SNEGSKA (reference sequence). The CDR3 contains 15 residues. J was trimmed by 0 bases and V by 4 bases; bases with no gene match: 6. CDR3 DNA sequence: TGCAGTGCTAACGGACAGGCGATAGCCAAAAACATTCAGTACTTC. This encodes CSANGQAIAKNIQYF.

A few counts support this clonotype. The chain recombines TRBV29-1 with TRBJ2-5, with D perhaps matching TRBD2 (5 bases). The ends were cut back, 6 bases at V and 2 bases at J, with 10 bases in the middle. Germline values: CDR1 SQVTM, CDR2 ANQGSEA. This CDR3 region has 12 residues. The CDR3 nucleotides read TGCAGCGTCCTGGACTGGCAAGAGACCCAGTACTTC. As protein: CSVLDWQETQYF.

The V gene is TRBV12-3 or TRBV12-4, the J gene TRBJ2-7; D not resolved. V was trimmed by 5 bases and J by 2 bases, leaving 16 bases between them. The CDR3 runs 15 residues. This CDR3 reads CASSPPFQVPYEQYF. In nucleotides, the CDR3 is TGTGCCAGCAGTCCCCCTTTTCAGGTCCCCTACGAGCAGTACTTC.

This clonotype has at least ten counts. Sequence at one end of the junction differs from germline and may be a read error. The rearrangement uses TRBV4-1 and TRBJ2-2; possibly TRBD1 for D (6 bases). This CDR3 region has 12 residues. Germline V gives CDR1 MGHRA, CDR2 YSYEKL. CDR3 sequence reads: CASSQGSGELFF. In DNA, the CDR3 is TGTGCCAGCAGTCAGGGGTCGGGGGAGCTGTTTTTT.

V and J are TRBV7-8 and TRBJ2-2, with D uncertain. From germline, CDR1 is SGHVS and CDR2 FQNEAQ. The CDR3 is 16 residues long. V lost 1 base to trimming and J lost 5 bases, with 14 bases between them. CDR3 DNA sequence: TGTGCCAGCAGCTTAGTGAGGCTGGGGTGGACCGGGGAGCTGTTTTTT. Translated: CASSLVRLGWTGELFF.

This clonotype was seen only a few times. The DNA for the CDR3 is TGTGCCAGCAGTCAATTTGGCGGGACACCTTTTCCCGAGCAGTACTTC. Protein sequence: CASSQFGGTPFPEQYF. V gene TRBV12-3 or TRBV12-4 combines with J gene TRBJ2-7; the D call may be TRBD1 or TRBD2 (6 bases each). The CDR3 spans 16 residues. V lost 5 bases and J 6 bases, leaving 23 bases between the germline ends.

The sample holds a few counts of this clonotype. The chain has TRBV2 and TRBJ2-1; D is possibly TRBD2 (6 bases). CDR1 is SNHLY and CDR2 is FYNNEI in the germline V gene. This CDR3 is 13 amino acids long. V gave up 7 bases and J gave up 8 bases, with 15 bases separating them. CDR3 in DNA: TGTGCCAGCACCCGATCGGGGGTAGATGAGCAGTTCTTC. This encodes CASTRSGVDEQFF.

This clonotype showed up just a few times. This chain uses TRBV20-1 with TRBJ2-7, with D perhaps matching TRBD1 (6 bases). V lost 6 bases and J lost 0, with 15 bases in between. The CDR3 sequence is 14 residues long. CDR1 DFQATT and CDR2 SNEGSKA come from the germline V gene (reference sequence). The CDR3: CSARGTTASYEQYF. In DNA form, the CDR3 reads TGCAGTGCAAGGGGGACCACAGCCTCCTACGAGCAGTACTTC.

This clonotype was observed a few times. The chain joins TRBV12-3 or TRBV12-4 to TRBJ1-4; D gene ambiguous. Between the trimmed V and J ends, which lost 6 bases and 5 bases, there was a span of 13 bases. The CDR3 loop spans 14 amino acids. The CDR3 protein is CASRGGSKNEKLFF. The DNA for the CDR3 is TGTGCCAGCAGGGGCGGAAGTAAGAATGAAAAACTGTTTTTT.

This chain uses TRBV29-1 with TRBJ2-1; D is perhaps TRBD1 or TRBD2 (5 bases each). Deletions cut 4 bases from V and 8 bases from J, with 12 bases between. The CDR3 contains 12 residues. Per germline, CDR1 SQVTM and CDR2 ANQGSEA. The CDR3 DNA sequence: TGCAGCGTTGTTGGCTTGGGGGATGAGCAGTTCTTC. Its protein product is CSVVGLGDEQFF.

This clonotype appeared a few times. The rearrangement joins TRBV20-1 to TRBJ2-5; D is ambiguous. V lost 1 base, J lost 11 bases, and 20 bases lay in between. This CDR3 has 14 residues. Per the germline V gene, CDR1 is DFQATT and CDR2 is SNEGSKA (reference sequence). The CDR3 protein is CSARASGFSYGQYF. CDR3 DNA: TGCAGTGCTAGAGCCTCAGGCTTCTCTTACGGGCAGTACTTC.

This clonotype turned up a few times. The chain links TRBV12-3 or TRBV12-4 to TRBJ2-5, with a weak D call TRBD2 (6 bases). The length of the CDR3 is 16 residues. Trimming took off 2 bases at V and 0 bases at J, with 13 bases between the two ends. The chain's CDR3 is CASSLPGANNQETQYF. In nucleotides, the CDR3 is TGTGCCAGCAGTTTACCGGGAGCTAATAACCAAGAGACCCAGTACTTC.

The table lists this clonotype with a few counts. The V gene is TRBV15, the J gene TRBJ2-1; D gene uncertain. Germline assignment: CDR1 LNHNV and CDR2 YYDKDF (reference sequence). This CDR3 region has 13 residues. The V gene lost 0 bases and the J gene lost 6 bases, with 6 bases spanning the gap. In nucleotides, the CDR3 is TGTGCCACCAGCAGAGATCGGAGCAATGAGCAGTTCTTC. Protein sequence: CATSRDRSNEQFF.

V and J are TRBV7-8 and TRBJ2-4; D is perhaps TRBD1 or TRBD2 (5 bases each). Germline V gene data show CDR1 as SGHVS and CDR2 as FQNEAQ. The ends were cut back, 5 bases at V and 9 bases at J, with 11 bases in the middle. This CDR3 region has 12 residues. The CDR3 region has the DNA TGTGCCAGCAGCGCAGAGGGGAGCATTCAGTACTTC. The encoded protein is CASSAEGSIQYF.

CDR3 protein: CASSYRDSGSGNTIYF. Written as DNA, the CDR3 is TGTGCCAGCAGTTACCGGGACAGCGGATCTGGAAACACCATATATTTT. The chain employs TRBV6-5 and TRBJ1-3; TRBD1 agrees at 7 bases. Germline CDR1 reads MNHEY; CDR2 reads SVGAGI. Losses at the gene ends were 2 bases for V and 1 base for J; bases not matched to a gene: 5. The CDR3 contains 16 residues.

This clonotype was seen more than once but under ten times. The chain uses TRBV3-1 and TRBJ2-3; 9 bases map to TRBD1. The germline V gene encodes CDR1 LGHDT and CDR2 YNNKEL (reference sequence). Trimming at V came to 2 bases and at J to 2 bases, leaving 2 bases not matched to a gene. The CDR3 spans 15 residues. Here the CDR3 DNA reads TGTGCCAGCAGCCAAACAGGGGGCTACACAGATACGCAGTATTTT. Amino acids: CASSQTGGYTDTQYF.